Detailed here is one T cell receptor (beta chain). At the DNA level, this CDR3 is encoded by other sequences in the same sample as well. Described treatment: some 20 received Ad26.COV2.S at low or high dose, single or two shots; about 5 received placebo; per-sample allocation not given. Each sample was drawn 63 days after the first injection (of vaccine or placebo). SARS-CoV-2 spike from the Wuhan strain was encoded by the vaccine, an Ad26 vector. The data are from a study of Ad26.COV2.S vaccination and SARS-CoV-2 variants. Study-wide background: Ad26.COV2.S given intramuscularly, once or twice 56 days apart.

Method: immunoSEQ multiplex PCR; TCRdb's copy keeps in-frame clones and lacks some. The data show roughly 700,000 clones, with more than 80% seen just once and approximately 1.5% held by the top ten. With 3 bases clipped from V and 3 bases from J, the junction kept 2 bases outside the gene matches. The CDR3 runs 14 residues. CDR1 and CDR2 from the germline V gene are KGHSH and LQKENI. The chain recombines TRBV18 with TRBJ2-5, with TRBD1 identical over 9 bases. The sample consisted of peripheral blood, taken in a trial of Ad26.COV2.S vaccine versus placebo. This clonotype originated in a person aged 18-60 years who received the Ad26.COV2.S COVID-19 vaccine or a placebo. Here the CDR3 reads CASSPRTGEETQYF. The CDR3 DNA reads TGTGCCAGCTCACCTCGGACAGGGGAAGAGACCCAGTACTTC. Looking up the rest from reference TRBV18 and TRBJ2-5 gives the full variable domain: NAGVMQNPRHLVRRRGQEARLRCSPMKGHSHVYWYRQLPEEGLKFMVYLQKENIIDESGMPKERFSAEFPKEGPSILRIQQVVRGDSAAYFCASSPRTGEETQYFGPGTRLLVL.